Presented here are 22 T cell receptor beta chains from one specimen sequenced in a study of blood T cell repertoires in COVID-19. Clones were sequenced by immunoSEQ multiplex PCR, and TCRdb holds only the in-frame ones, with some missing. The table shows a few hundred thousand clones, with about 86% occurring only once. Sample: peripheral blood. These receptors originate from a person aged 70 to 79 with COVID-19, enrolled during active disease.

The gene calls are TRBV16 and TRBJ1-1, with D perhaps matching TRBD1 (5 bases). CDR3 length equals 13 residues. V was trimmed by 4 bases and J by 8 bases, leaving 14 bases between them. The germline gives CDR1 KGHSY, CDR2 FQNENV. The CDR3 loop reads CASSLSRTREAFF. The CDR3 DNA sequence: TGTGCCAGCAGCCTCTCAAGGACACGAGAAGCTTTCTTT.

Only a few counts were recorded for this clone. The chain recombines TRBV28 with TRBJ2-5, with TRBD2 as a possible D gene (5 bases). V lost 5 bases, J lost 3 bases, and 22 bases lay in between. This CDR3 is 17 amino acids long. Germline assignment: CDR1 MDHEN and CDR2 SYDVKM. CDR3 sequence reads: CASSNLRGRTEKETQYF. Here the CDR3 DNA reads TGTGCCAGCAGTAATTTAAGAGGGCGGACGGAGAAAGAGACCCAGTACTTC.

The J gene is TRBJ1-5, the V gene TRBV18, with 7 bases aligning to TRBD1. V shed 1 base and J 4 bases; nucleotides not matched to a gene: 7. The CDR3 spans 16 residues. Germline CDR1 reads KGHSH; CDR2 reads LQKENI. Here the CDR3 DNA reads TGTGCCAGCTCACCACTCAAAGGGGGCCGAAATCAGCCCCAGCATTTT. Protein product: CASSPLKGGRNQPQHF.

In its sample, this clone was seen a few times. J is TRBJ1-2 and V is TRBV19, with 8 bases aligning to TRBD1. With 5 bases clipped from V and 2 bases from J, the junction kept 1 base outside the gene matches. This CDR3 has 13 residues. Germline loops: CDR1 LNHDA, CDR2 SQIVND (reference sequence). CDR3 DNA: TGTGCCAGTAGTCAGGGGGCGAACTATGGCTACACCTTC. Residues: CASSQGANYGYTF.

CDR3: CASSRDRDTEAFF. The CDR3 region has the DNA TGTGCCAGCAGTAGGGACAGGGACACTGAAGCTTTCTTT. The chain carries TRBV7-7 and TRBJ1-1, with 9 nucleotides matching TRBD1. Looked up from germline, CDR1 is SSHAT and CDR2 is FNYEAQ (reference sequence). The CDR3 spans 13 residues. V shed 6 bases and J 3 bases; nucleotides not matched to a gene: 2.

For this clone: The germline gene is not matched at one end of the junction; a read error may be the cause. The chain couples TRBV14 to TRBJ1-2; 10 bases are a match to TRBD1. The germline V gene encodes CDR1 SGHDN and CDR2 FVKESK. CDR3 length: 16 residues. This CDR3 is CTSSLFGRDRGYGYTF. The CDR3 DNA follows: TGTACCAGCAGCCTTTTTGGCCGGGACAGGGGATATGGCTACACCTTC.

This chain links TRBV18 with TRBJ1-4; a possible D gene is TRBD1 (6 bases). V gave up 5 bases and J gave up 5 bases, with 18 bases separating them. CDR3 length equals 16 residues. CDR1 and CDR2 from the germline V gene are KGHSH and LQKENI. The CDR3, as DNA: TGTGCCAGCTCAGCAACTTTGGGACACACGAATGAAAAACTGTTTTTT. Protein product: CASSATLGHTNEKLFF.

The chain employs TRBV5-8 and TRBJ1-5; 8 bases are a match to TRBD1. Germline CDR1 is SGHTS and CDR2 is YDEGEE. V was clipped by 4 bases and J by 0 bases; unmatched bases: 6. The CDR3 has 16 residues. The CDR3 region is CASSIRQGYSNQPQHF. In DNA form, the CDR3 reads TGTGCCAGCAGCATCCGACAGGGGTATAGCAATCAGCCCCAGCATTTT.

The chain has TRBV6-5 and TRBJ1-2; 8 nucleotides agree with TRBD1. Per germline, CDR1 MNHEY and CDR2 SVGAGI. With 8 bases clipped from V and 7 bases from J, the junction kept 9 bases outside the gene matches. The CDR3 has 13 residues. The CDR3 loop reads CASYRTGSSGYTF. The CDR3 DNA reads TGTGCCAGCTATCGGACAGGGTCGAGTGGCTACACCTTC.

The J gene is TRBJ1-6, the V gene TRBV6-2 or TRBV6-3; no clear D. Germline V gene lookup returns CDR1 MNHEY and CDR2 SVGEGT. CDR3 length: 13 amino acids. The V end lost 4 bases, the J end lost 4 bases, and 5 bases lay between the germline ends. CDR3 protein: CASSFPYNSPLHF. CDR3 coding DNA: TGTGCCAGCAGTTTCCCTTATAATTCACCCCTCCACTTT.

V usage is TRBV5-1 and J usage is TRBJ2-5, with 8 bases identical to TRBD2. Trimming at V came to 2 bases and at J to 5 bases, leaving 5 bases not matched to a gene. CDR3 length: 14 residues. Germline V gene data show CDR1 as SGHRS and CDR2 as YFSETQ. The CDR3 bases are TGCGCCAGCAGCTTAAGGACTAGCCGGGAGACCCAGTACTTC. Its protein product is CASSLRTSRETQYF.

The V gene is TRBV2, the J gene TRBJ1-2; no reliable D call. V gave up 1 base and J gave up 2 bases, with 5 bases separating them. Germline V gene sequence: CDR1 SNHLY, CDR2 FYNNEI. CDR3 size: 13 residues. CDR3 in DNA: TGTGCCAGCAGTGAAGACGGGAACTATGGCTACACCTTC. It translates to CASSEDGNYGYTF.

V usage is TRBV7-6 and J usage is TRBJ2-7, with 10 bases that match TRBD2. Germline CDR1 SGHVS, CDR2 FNYEAQ. The CDR3 is 15 residues long. V lost 2 bases, J lost 3 bases, and 4 bases stayed unmatched. The CDR3 sequence is CASSLRAGGIYEQYF. The CDR3 nucleotides are TGTGCCAGCAGCTTAAGAGCGGGAGGGATCTACGAGCAGTACTTC. The complete variable domain, with remaining parts taken from reference TRBV7-6 and TRBJ2-7, reads GAGVSQSPRYKVTKRGQDVALRCDPISGHVSLYWYRQALGQGPEFLTYFNYEAQQDKSGLPNDRFSAERPEGSISTLTIQRTEQRDSAMYRCASSLRAGGIYEQYFGPGTRLTVT.

This clone was counted once. The chain recombines TRBV18 with TRBJ1-2; 7 bases are shared with TRBD1. The V segment lost 3 bases and the J segment 6 bases; nucleotides outside the gene matches: 1. CDR3 size: 12 residues. Germline loops: CDR1 KGHSH, CDR2 LQKENI. CDR3: CASSPTGDGYTF. For the CDR3, the DNA is TGTGCCAGCTCACCCACAGGGGATGGCTACACCTTC.

This chain links TRBV6-5 with TRBJ2-2, with 9 bases aligning to TRBD1. V shed 8 bases, J shed 6 bases, and the junction held 7 bases outside the gene matches. Germline assignment: CDR1 MNHEY and CDR2 SVGAGI. The CDR3 runs to 14 residues. Here the CDR3 DNA reads TGTGCCAGCCAGACAGGGGGTGAAGCCGGGGAGCTGTTTTTT. It yields the protein CASQTGGEAGELFF.

The CDR3 sequence: CASSPTGRNQPQHF. CDR3 in DNA: TGTGCCAGCTCACCCACAGGGCGCAATCAGCCCCAGCATTTT. The chain carries TRBV18 and TRBJ1-5; D is possibly TRBD1 (6 bases). The V and J ends lost 3 bases and 2 bases respectively, with 8 bases between them. The CDR3 length is 14 residues. Germline V gene sequence: CDR1 KGHSH, CDR2 LQKENI.

This CDR3 reads CASSQVQSNEQFF. DNA for the CDR3: TGTGCCAGCAGCCAAGTACAGTCCAATGAGCAGTTCTTC. This chain joins TRBV3-1 (or the pseudogene TRBV3-2) and TRBJ2-1; D remains unclear. V was cut by 1 base and J by 6 bases, with 7 bases left in between. CDR3 length: 13 residues. Germline loops: CDR1 LGHDT, CDR2 YNNKEL (reference sequence).

The J gene is TRBJ1-5, the V gene TRBV7-2, with 7 bases lining up with TRBD1. Germline loops: CDR1 SGHTA, CDR2 FQGNSA. There are 15 residues in the CDR3. The ends lost 5 bases at V and 1 base at J; junction bases unmatched: 5. The DNA for the CDR3 is TGTGCCAGCAGCGAACTGACAGGGAGCAATCAGCCCCAGCATTTT. This gives the protein CASSELTGSNQPQHF.

The chain employs TRBV5-1 and TRBJ1-5, with D unresolved. CDR1 is SGHRS, CDR2 YFSETQ, per germline. Trimming shortened V by 0 bases and J by 4 bases, and 17 bases separated the two germline ends. This CDR3 contains 17 residues. In DNA form, the CDR3 reads TGCGCCAGCAGCTTGGGGCCTGGAGAGGGCGTAAATCAGCCCCAGCATTTT. This translates into CASSLGPGEGVNQPQHF.

The chain links TRBV7-2 to TRBJ2-3, with D possibly TRBD2 on 5 matching bases. Germline CDR1 and CDR2: SGHTA and FQGNSA. This CDR3 is built from 14 residues. Trimming removed 4 bases from V and 1 base from J, with 9 bases in between. In DNA, the CDR3 is TGTGCCAGCAGCTCCAGGACTGGCACAGATACGCAGTATTTT. Translation: CASSSRTGTDTQYF.

This sequence joins TRBV11-2 and TRBJ1-1, with no clear D. The CDR3 has 14 residues. The germline V gene encodes CDR1 SGHAT and CDR2 FQNNGV. The germline V and J ends were trimmed by 1 base and 6 bases, with 12 bases remaining between them. In nucleotides, the CDR3 is TGTGCCAGCAGCTTAGTCCCCGTGAGGGCTGAAGCTTTCTTT. Translation gives CASSLVPVRAEAFF.

This chain links TRBV6-2 or TRBV6-3 with TRBJ1-5; 7 nucleotides line up with TRBD1. The CDR3 has 18 amino acids. J gave up 4 bases and V 2 bases, and 14 bases lay outside the gene matches. Germline V gives CDR1 MNHEY, CDR2 SVGEGT. In nucleotides, the CDR3 is TGTGCCAGCAGTTACCCAAGACAGGGACGGGATGCGAATCAGCCCCAGCATTTT. This translates into CASSYPRQGRDANQPQHF.